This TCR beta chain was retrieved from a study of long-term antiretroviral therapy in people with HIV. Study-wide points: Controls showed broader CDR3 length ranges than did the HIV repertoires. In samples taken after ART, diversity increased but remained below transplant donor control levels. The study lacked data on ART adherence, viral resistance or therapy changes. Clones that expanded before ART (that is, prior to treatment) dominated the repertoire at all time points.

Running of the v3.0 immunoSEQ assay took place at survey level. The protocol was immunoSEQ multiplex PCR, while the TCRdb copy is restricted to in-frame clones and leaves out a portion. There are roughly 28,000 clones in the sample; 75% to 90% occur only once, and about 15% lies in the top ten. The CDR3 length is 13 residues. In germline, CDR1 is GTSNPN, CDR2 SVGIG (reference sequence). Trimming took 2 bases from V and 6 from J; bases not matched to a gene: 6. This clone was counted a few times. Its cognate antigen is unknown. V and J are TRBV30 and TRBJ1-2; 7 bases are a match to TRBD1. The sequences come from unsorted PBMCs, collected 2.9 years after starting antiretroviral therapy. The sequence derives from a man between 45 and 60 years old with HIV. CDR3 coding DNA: TGTGCCTGGAGTTTAACCGGGACAGATGGCTACACCTTC. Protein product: CAWSLTGTDGYTF. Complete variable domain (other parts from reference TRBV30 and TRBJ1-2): SQTIHQWPATLVQPVGSPLSLECTVEGTSNPNLYWYRQAAGRGLQLLFYSVGIGQISSEVPQNLSASRPQDRQFILSSKKLLLSDSGFYLCAWSLTGTDGYTFGSGTRLTVV.